The T cell receptor beta chain under discussion was sequenced for a study of early stage breast cancer tumors. Study summary: Most invasive tumors, about 70% of the 16, were ER+/PR+/HER2-. Study-wide findings and caveats: Tumors had approximately 2.5-fold higher T cell density than normal breast. In about 85% of the 16 patients, blood comparison separated tumor from normal breast.

Germline V lookup: CDR1 SGHAT, CDR2 FQNNGV. V was pared by 5 bases and J by 0 bases, with 12 bases of the junction left unmatched. The CDR3 contains 18 residues. Clones were read by immunoSEQ multiplex PCR, and TCRdb kept only the in-frame ones, dropping some. The data show some 30,000 clones, with roughly 86% seen just once and about 9.4% held by the top ten. As regards this clone: The antigen is undetermined.

This TCR was sampled from a person between 50 and 60 years old with breast cancer. The sequenced sample consisted of blood. The chain links TRBV11-2 to TRBJ2-5, with 10 bases aligning to TRBD1. CDR3 protein: CASSPRMDRGGYQETQYF. The CDR3, as DNA: TGTGCCAGCAGCCCACGCATGGACAGGGGGGGGTACCAAGAGACCCAGTACTTC.